The rows below give T cell receptor beta chains drawn from one sample of a study of T cell responses to AZD1222 COVID-19 vaccine. Sequencing used immunoSEQ multiplex PCR; TCRdb keeps in-frame clones, though not all of them. The sample shows 150,000 to 200,000 clones, around nine tenths of them seen only once. The material sequenced was peripheral blood, taken on day 0 of AZD1222 vaccination. The receptors were sampled from an adult in good health. The CDR3 runs from the conserved cysteine through the conserved F or W. The order of the fields is clone size, V gene, CDR3 protein. Expanded clones get a size class; other rows say once, few or many, or leave the size out.

once TRBV11-1 CASSLDRGRGPEAFF
- TRBV28 CASRDSGAFNSPLHF
few TRBV5-5 CASSTGYNQPQHF
- TRBV30 CAWSDREDQPQHF
- TRBV27 CASRSGLSSYEQYF
- TRBV28 CASRPLGHNMNTEAFF
- TRBV19 CASSNKGQNTGELFF
- TRBV27 CASMADSYEQYF
- TRBV7-9 CASSLNSNEKLFF
- TRBV6-5 CASRVGTGTDNEQFF
- TRBV6-5 CASSRGRNTEAFF
- TRBV6-5 CASRIGRIVEAFF
- TRBV3-1/TRBV3-2 CASSQNLGNTIYF
- TRBV5-1 CASSLAGRSRAFF
- TRBV29-1 CSVEIGSGVITGELFF
- TRBV12-3/TRBV12-4 CASSIMTDTEAFF
- TRBV6-2/TRBV6-3 CASSFDRTTLNQPQHF
- TRBV6-1 CASSEAGAGGLLGTQYF
- TRBV10-3 CAIRTSGRAYEQYF
few TRBV5-6 CASSFGTSETQYF
- TRBV19 CASSIEGRRYSNQPQHF
- TRBV6-4 CASSDPGRSRENTGELFF
- TRBV5-6 CASSFTDYNEQFF
- TRBV6-4 CASSVGEGYEQYF
- TRBV18 CASSPGQTLNQPQHF
- TRBV6-1 CASRENGRGANYGYTF
once TRBV3-1/TRBV3-2 CASNRGQGAFRGNTEAFF
- TRBV6-5 CASRPRDRNGYTF
- TRBV3-1/TRBV3-2 CASSQVSGTSGGLPADTQYF
- TRBV5-5 CASSLGRDEQFF
- TRBV4-3 CASSPRGQDANYGYTF
once TRBV29-1 CSVELKGTLYGYTF
once TRBV7-2 CASSLEEGRTATQYF
- TRBV10-3 CAISELGQNYGYTF
- TRBV27 CASSSAGAGENYGYTF